These T cell receptor beta chains were read from a single sample in a study of beta chain features in type 1 diabetes. Sequenced by immunoSEQ multiplex PCR; TCRdb stores in-frame clones only, minus some. The table records roughly 330,000 clones, about 10% of them present only once. Material for sequencing was naive CD4+ T cells from blood. The source is a woman in her 30s in good health. The CDR3 runs from the conserved cysteine through the conserved F or W. A D gene is named only where the DNA matches it firmly. Some rows have no size entry. The others give once, few or many, or a class for an expanded clone.

d_gene,abundance,j_gene,v_gene,CDR3aa,CDR3nt
TRBD1,few,TRBJ2-1,TRBV5-1,CASSLSRDRAYNEQFF,TGCGCCAGCAGCTTATCCCGGGACAGGGCCTACAATGAGCAGTTCTTC
TRBD1,-,TRBJ2-5,TRBV28,CASSGTTGGLETQYF,TGTGCCAGCAGTGGGACGACAGGGGGGTTGGAGACCCAGTACTTC
-,few,TRBJ2-5,TRBV4-2,CASSQELGVETQYF,TGTGCCAGCAGCCAAGAGTTAGGGGTTGAGACCCAGTACTTC
-,few,TRBJ1-1,TRBV19,CASSMTPREKEAFF,TGTGCCAGTAGTATGACTCCGAGGGAAAAGGAAGCTTTCTTT
-,few,TRBJ2-7,TRBV28,CASSRHGTPSYEQYF,TGTGCCAGCAGCCGCCACGGGACACCTTCCTACGAGCAGTACTTC
TRBD2,-,TRBJ2-7,TRBV28,CASSSGASGSYEQYF,TGTGCCAGCAGCTCGGGAGCTAGCGGGAGTTACGAGCAGTACTTC
TRBD2,few,TRBJ2-7,TRBV7-9,CASSRGGYEQYF,TGTGCCAGCAGCCGGGGGGGTTACGAGCAGTACTTC
TRBD2,few,TRBJ2-1,TRBV5-1,CASSPGLATNEQFF,TGCGCCAGCAGTCCGGGACTAGCGACCAATGAGCAGTTCTTC
TRBD2,-,TRBJ2-7,TRBV28,CASSPGLAVYEQYF,TGTGCCAGCAGCCCGGGACTAGCGGTCTACGAGCAGTACTTC
-,-,TRBJ2-7,TRBV7-2,CASSLAQGGLNEQYF,TGTGCCAGCAGCTTAGCGCAGGGGGGCCTGAACGAGCAGTACTTC
TRBD1,-,TRBJ1-2,TRBV10-3,CAISLDRANYGYTF,TGTGCCATCAGCCTAGACAGGGCGAACTATGGCTACACCTTC
TRBD2,few,TRBJ2-5,TRBV11-2,CASSPRIPGLAETQYF,TGTGCCAGCAGCCCACGAATCCCGGGACTAGCGGAGACCCAGTACTTC
TRBD1,-,TRBJ2-1,TRBV7-7,CASSSDRGYEQFF,TGTGCTAGCAGCTCGGACAGGGGCTATGAGCAGTTCTTC
-,-,TRBJ2-1,TRBV20-1,CSASSYEQFF,TGCAGTGCTAGTAGCTATGAGCAGTTCTTC
-,-,TRBJ2-7,TRBV30,CAWSPSKVRTSGEQYF,TGTGCCTGGAGTCCCTCAAAGGTCCGGACTTCGGGAGAGCAGTACTTC
-,few,TRBJ2-5,TRBV28,CASSSQPTGETQYF,TGTGCCAGCAGTTCCCAACCTACGGGAGAGACCCAGTACTTC
-,few,TRBJ1-2,TRBV5-1,CASSLKGEGYGYTF,TGCGCCAGCAGCTTGAAGGGGGAAGGTTATGGCTACACCTTC
-,few,TRBJ2-7,TRBV6-1,CASSDWTPYDF,TGTGCCAGCAGTGATTGGACACCCTACGATTTC
TRBD1,few,TRBJ2-2,TRBV18,CASFKDRGTGELFF,TGTGCCAGCTTCAAAGACAGGGGCACCGGGGAGCTGTTTTTT
TRBD1,-,TRBJ1-1,TRBV9,CASSSTGTGDTEAFF,TGTGCCAGCAGCTCAACCGGGACAGGGGACACTGAAGCTTTCTTT
-,-,TRBJ2-6,TRBV11-2,CASRALFSGANVLTF,TGTGCCAGCAGGGCTCTTTTCTCTGGGGCCAACGTCCTGACTTTC
-,-,TRBJ2-1,TRBV19,CASRRGYLTYNEQFF,TGTGCCAGTAGACGGGGATATCTTACCTACAATGAGCAGTTCTTC
TRBD1,-,TRBJ2-3,TRBV6-5,CASRARGTDTQYF,TGTGCCAGCAGGGCCAGGGGGACAGATACGCAGTATTTT
TRBD2,-,TRBJ2-1,TRBV2,CASSDAASGPNEQFF,TGTGCCAGCAGTGATGCGGCTAGCGGGCCCAATGAGCAGTTCTTC
TRBD1,few,TRBJ2-7,TRBV7-6,CASSPTGPSIGEQYF,TGTGCCAGCAGCCCGACAGGGCCCAGCATTGGCGAGCAGTACTTC
TRBD1,-,TRBJ2-7,TRBV27,CASSLRDRETYEQYF,TGTGCCAGCAGTTTACGGGACAGGGAAACCTACGAGCAGTACTTC
-,few,TRBJ1-2,TRBV7-9,CASSLDIANYGYTF,TGTGCCAGCAGCCTCGACATAGCTAACTATGGCTACACCTTC
TRBD1,-,TRBJ1-5,TRBV15,CATSKNTGGNQPQHF,TGTGCCACCAGCAAAAATACAGGGGGGAATCAGCCCCAGCATTTT
-,-,TRBJ2-5,TRBV7-2,CASSLAQGRGETQYF,TGTGCCAGCAGCTTAGCACAGGGAAGGGGAGAGACCCAGTACTTC
TRBD2,few,TRBJ2-1,TRBV6-5,CASSQWLAVYNEQFF,TGTGCCAGCAGTCAATGGCTAGCGGTTTACAATGAGCAGTTCTTC
TRBD2,few,TRBJ2-1,TRBV11-2,CASSPRTSGRAEQFF,TGTGCCAGCAGCCCTAGGACTAGCGGGAGGGCTGAGCAGTTCTTC
TRBD1,-,TRBJ2-1,TRBV19,CASSTYRDRETNEQFF,TGTGCCAGTAGTACTTACCGGGACAGGGAGACCAATGAGCAGTTCTTC
-,-,TRBJ2-3,TRBV6-5,CASSGTPDTQYF,TGTGCCAGCAGTGGGACACCAGATACGCAGTATTTT
TRBD2,-,TRBJ2-7,TRBV27,CASSLLTSGNSEQYF,TGTGCCAGCAGTTTATTAACTAGCGGGAATAGCGAGCAGTACTTC
TRBD2,-,TRBJ2-1,TRBV11-2,CASSSISGRRNEQFF,TGTGCCAGCAGCTCTATAAGCGGGAGGAGGAATGAGCAGTTCTTC
TRBD2,-,TRBJ2-1,TRBV6-5,CASSYTGGALNEQFF,TGTGCCAGCAGTTATACGGGAGGAGCGTTGAATGAGCAGTTCTTC
-,few,TRBJ2-7,TRBV9,CASSAGSNSYEQYF,TGTGCCAGCAGCGCCGGGAGCAACTCCTACGAGCAGTACTTC
-,few,TRBJ2-7,TRBV5-6,CASSLGLGIYEQYF,TGTGCCAGCAGCTTGGGACTTGGCATCTACGAGCAGTACTTC
TRBD1,-,TRBJ1-5,TRBV19,CAIGTGLSNQPQHF,TGTGCCATCGGGACAGGGCTTAGCAATCAGCCCCAGCATTTT
-,-,TRBJ1-2,TRBV7-2,CASSLVGGEGGYTF,TGTGCCAGCAGCTTAGTAGGCGGGGAAGGCGGCTACACCTTC
-,-,TRBJ2-7,TRBV28,CASGRNRDGSYEQYF,TGTGCCAGCGGCCGGAACAGGGACGGCTCCTACGAGCAGTACTTC
TRBD2,few,TRBJ2-7,TRBV7-9,CASSLALTSGATYEQYF,TGTGCCAGCAGCTTAGCCCTGACTAGCGGGGCCACCTACGAGCAGTACTTC
TRBD2,few,TRBJ2-2,TRBV28,CASSLPGVAGGPLNTGELFF,TGTGCCAGCAGTCTACCCGGGGTAGCGGGAGGGCCGCTGAACACCGGGGAGCTGTTTTTT
TRBD1,-,TRBJ1-2,TRBV7-9,CASSLQTGNYGYTF,TGTGCCAGCAGCTTACAGACAGGGAACTATGGCTACACCTTC
-,few,TRBJ2-5,TRBV4-2,CASSPRQAPGETQYF,TGTGCCAGCAGCCCACGACAGGCACCTGGTGAGACCCAGTACTTC
TRBD1,-,TRBJ2-2,TRBV5-1,CASSNTGGRFAGELFF,TGCGCCAGCAGTAACACAGGGGGCAGGTTCGCCGGGGAGCTGTTTTTT
TRBD2,few,TRBJ2-7,TRBV4-3,CASSQGVLAGTSYEQYF,TGCGCCAGCAGCCAAGGCGTACTAGCGGGAACGTCCTACGAGCAGTACTTC
-,few,TRBJ1-1,TRBV9,CASSAMTGQKNTEAFF,TGTGCCAGCAGCGCAATGACGGGACAAAAGAACACTGAAGCTTTCTTT
-,-,TRBJ2-3,TRBV5-4,CASSPGGRTDTQYF,TGTGCCAGCAGCCCCGGAGGGCGCACAGATACGCAGTATTTT
TRBD1,few,TRBJ2-5,TRBV5-1,CASSIGQGAIGKRETQYF,TGCGCCAGCAGCATCGGACAGGGGGCTATCGGGAAAAGAGAGACCCAGTACTTC
TRBD2,-,TRBJ2-7,TRBV9,CASTPGLAGSYSEQYF,TGTGCCAGCACTCCCGGACTAGCGGGATCTTACAGCGAGCAGTACTTC
TRBD2,-,TRBJ2-7,TRBV28,CASSSSGSSYEQYF,TGTGCCAGCAGTTCCAGCGGGAGCTCCTACGAGCAGTACTTC
-,few,TRBJ2-1,TRBV6-1,CASMTTPGPWDEQFF,TGTGCCAGCATGACTACACCGGGCCCCTGGGATGAGCAGTTCTTC
-,-,TRBJ2-7,TRBV4-3,CASSQDRGLGYEQYF,TGCGCCAGCAGCCAAGACCGGGGGTTGGGCTACGAGCAGTACTTC
TRBD2,-,TRBJ2-7,TRBV5-1,CASSLVASGRYREQYF,TGCGCCAGCAGCTTGGTCGCTAGCGGGAGGTATCGCGAGCAGTACTTC
-,few,TRBJ1-1,TRBV29-1,CSVEGWQAIRTEAFF,TGCAGCGTTGAAGGCTGGCAGGCTATTAGAACTGAAGCTTTCTTT
-,-,TRBJ2-1,TRBV19,CASSPRAPINEQFF,TGTGCCAGTAGCCCGAGGGCGCCCATCAATGAGCAGTTCTTC
-,-,TRBJ2-7,TRBV28,CASSRYSGQYEQYF,TGTGCCAGCAGCCGATACTCCGGACAGTACGAGCAGTACTTC
-,few,TRBJ2-3,TRBV30,CAWSAPHADTQYF,TGTGCCTGGAGTGCCCCACATGCAGATACGCAGTATTTT
TRBD1,-,TRBJ1-2,TRBV4-1,CASSQEGTGVGYTF,TGCGCCAGCAGCCAAGAGGGAACAGGGGTCGGCTACACCTTC